A selection of T cell receptor beta chains follows, all from one sample in a study of shared clonotypes between healthy human individuals. Method: immunoSEQ multiplex PCR; TCRdb's copy keeps in-frame clones and lacks some. Here the sample spans some 2,000,000 clones, about 94% being singletons. Sequencing was carried out using naive CD4+ T cells sorted from blood. All receptors come from a man aged 18 to 30 in good health. The CDR3 runs from the conserved cysteine through the conserved F or W. A D gene is named only where the DNA matches it firmly. Some rows mark clone size as missing; the rest say once, few, many or name a class of expanded clone.

J: TRBJ1-3
D: -
V: TRBV5-1
size: -
DNA: TGCGCCAGCAGCCCGCGGGCGGGCGGGTCTGGAAACACCATATATTTT
CDR3: CASSPRAGGSGNTIYF

J: TRBJ2-5
D: -
V: TRBV7-8
size: -
DNA: TGTGCCAGCAGCCCCATAGGGCAAGAGACCCAGTACTTC
CDR3: CASSPIGQETQYF

J: TRBJ2-3
D: -
V: TRBV5-1
size: once
DNA: TGCGCCAGCAGCTTTAGTGTTTCGGCCCTCCCTGGCACAGATACGCAGTATTTT
CDR3: CASSFSVSALPGTDTQYF

J: TRBJ1-1
D: TRBD1
V: TRBV27
size: -
DNA: TGTGCCAGCAGTTTCTTAGGGACAGTAAAGGCTGAAGCTTTCTTT
CDR3: CASSFLGTVKAEAFF

J: TRBJ2-2
D: TRBD2
V: TRBV9
size: -
DNA: TGTGCCAGCAGCGCTAGCGGGGTGAAGACCGGGGAGCTGTTTTTT
CDR3: CASSASGVKTGELFF

J: TRBJ2-6
D: TRBD2
V: TRBV10-3
size: -
DNA: TGTGCCATCAGTGAGTCGGGCGGGGGAAGAGGGAACTCTGGGGCCAACGTCCTGACTTTC
CDR3: CAISESGGGRGNSGANVLTF

J: TRBJ1-1
D: TRBD1
V: TRBV5-4
size: -
DNA: TGTGCCAGCAGCTTGGGGGACAGGGGGACTGAAGCTTTCTTT
CDR3: CASSLGDRGTEAFF

J: TRBJ1-2
D: -
V: TRBV5-1
size: -
DNA: TGCGCCAGCAGCTCGCGGGACACTGGTGGCTACACCTTC
CDR3: CASSSRDTGGYTF

J: TRBJ2-7
D: -
V: TRBV19
size: -
DNA: TGTGCCAGTAGTAACGGACGGGAAGCTAAAGCGGAGCAGTACTTC
CDR3: CASSNGREAKAEQYF

J: TRBJ2-1
D: -
V: TRBV7-9
size: -
DNA: TGTGCCAGCAGCTCAACAGCATACAATGAGCAGTTCTTC
CDR3: CASSSTAYNEQFF

J: TRBJ2-7
D: -
V: TRBV6-1
size: -
DNA: TGTGCCAGCAGTGAACGGAGTGGCAGCACTTACGAGCAGTACTTC
CDR3: CASSERSGSTYEQYF

J: TRBJ1-3
D: TRBD1
V: TRBV27
size: -
DNA: TGTGCCAGCAGTTCGACAGGGTTAGGAAACACCATATATTTT
CDR3: CASSSTGLGNTIYF

J: TRBJ1-2
D: -
V: TRBV14
size: -
DNA: TGTGCCAGCAGCCAAGAACAGTCCTATGGCTACACCTTC
CDR3: CASSQEQSYGYTF

J: TRBJ2-2
D: TRBD2
V: TRBV19
size: -
DNA: TGTGCCAGTAGTACTCGCTTAGCGGGGGACACCGGGGAGCTGTTTTTT
CDR3: CASSTRLAGDTGELFF

J: TRBJ1-2
D: TRBD1
V: TRBV4-1
size: -
DNA: TGCGCCAGCACCCGGGACAGGGTAGGATCTAACTATGGCTACACCTTC
CDR3: CASTRDRVGSNYGYTF

J: TRBJ2-7
D: -
V: TRBV7-8
size: -
DNA: TGTGCCAGCGGGCCTAGGTTCTACGAGCAGTACTTC
CDR3: CASGPRFYEQYF

J: TRBJ1-6
D: TRBD1
V: TRBV7-9
size: -
DNA: TGTGCCAGCAGCCGAGACAGGGGGCACTCACCCCTCCACTTT
CDR3: CASSRDRGHSPLHF

J: TRBJ2-2
D: -
V: TRBV2
size: -
DNA: TGTGCCAGCAGTGAAGGGGTCGGAGGAGGGACCGGGGAGCTGTTTTTT
CDR3: CASSEGVGGGTGELFF

J: TRBJ2-7
D: -
V: TRBV11-2
size: once
DNA: TGTGCCAGCAGCTTTTCGTCTCCAGGAGCCTACGAGCAGTACTTC
CDR3: CASSFSSPGAYEQYF

J: TRBJ1-3
D: -
V: TRBV27
size: -
DNA: TGTGCCAGCTCTGAAAGAGTCGGAAACACCATATATTTT
CDR3: CASSERVGNTIYF

J: TRBJ2-7
D: TRBD1
V: TRBV9
size: -
DNA: TGTGCCAGCAGTCCGACCGGGACAGGTGCCTACGAGCAGTACTTC
CDR3: CASSPTGTGAYEQYF

J: TRBJ1-1
D: -
V: TRBV7-8
size: once
DNA: TGTGCCAGCAGCTTAGAGGCTCGTGGAACGAGTGAAGCTTTCTTT
CDR3: CASSLEARGTSEAFF

J: TRBJ2-7
D: -
V: TRBV5-4
size: few
DNA: TGTGCCAGCAGCTTACAGGGTTCCTACGAGCAGTACTTC
CDR3: CASSLQGSYEQYF

J: TRBJ1-2
D: -
V: TRBV6-5
size: -
DNA: TGTGCCAGCAGTTACTCCCGTAGTAACTATGGCTACACCTTC
CDR3: CASSYSRSNYGYTF

J: TRBJ2-7
D: TRBD1
V: TRBV7-2
size: few
DNA: TGTGCCAGCAGCTTGGACAGGGCAACCTACGAGCAGTACTTC
CDR3: CASSLDRATYEQYF

J: TRBJ2-6
D: -
V: TRBV4-1
size: -
DNA: TGCGCCAGCAGCCCCCGCCCGGGGGTTGGGGCCAACGTCCTGACTTTC
CDR3: CASSPRPGVGANVLTF

J: TRBJ1-4
D: -
V: TRBV9
size: -
DNA: TGTGCCAGCAGCGTTCGGGCAACTAATGAAAAACTGTTTTTT
CDR3: CASSVRATNEKLFF

J: TRBJ2-7
D: -
V: TRBV19
size: -
DNA: TGTGCCAGTAGCTCCGACTCAGCAGGAAGTTACGAGCAGTACTTC
CDR3: CASSSDSAGSYEQYF

J: TRBJ2-1
D: TRBD2
V: TRBV2
size: -
DNA: TGTGCCAGCAGTCAGACGGGACTAGCGGGTTACAATGAGCAGTTCTTC
CDR3: CASSQTGLAGYNEQFF

J: TRBJ2-3
D: TRBD2
V: TRBV4-2
size: -
DNA: TGTGCCAGCAGCCTCGGGACTAGCGGGGTGACAGATACGCAGTATTTT
CDR3: CASSLGTSGVTDTQYF